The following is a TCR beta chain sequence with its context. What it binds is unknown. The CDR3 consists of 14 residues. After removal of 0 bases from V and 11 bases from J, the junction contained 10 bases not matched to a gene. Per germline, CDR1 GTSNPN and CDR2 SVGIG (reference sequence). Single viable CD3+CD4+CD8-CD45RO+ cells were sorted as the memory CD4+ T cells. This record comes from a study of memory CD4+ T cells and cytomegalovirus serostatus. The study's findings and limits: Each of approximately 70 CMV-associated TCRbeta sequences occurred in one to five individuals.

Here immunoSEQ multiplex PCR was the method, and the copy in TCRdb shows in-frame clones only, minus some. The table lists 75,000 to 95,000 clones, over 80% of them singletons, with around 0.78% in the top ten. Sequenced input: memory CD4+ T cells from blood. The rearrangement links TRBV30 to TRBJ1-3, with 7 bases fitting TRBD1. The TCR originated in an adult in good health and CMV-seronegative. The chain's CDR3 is CAWSVLGGGSPIYF. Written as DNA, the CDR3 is TGTGCCTGGAGTGTTCTAGGGGGCGGGTCACCCATATATTTT.